Following are 31 T cell receptor beta chains from one sample sequenced in a study of PD-L1 blockade in urothelial cancer. Assay: immunoSEQ multiplex PCR; the TCRdb copy retains only in-frame clones and omits some. The sample lists around 53,000 clones; about 80% were seen once. Sequenced material: PBMCs, taken around atezolizumab (anti-PD-L1) treatment. Receptors were obtained from a man aged 35 to 55 with urothelial cancer.

The chain combines TRBV19 with TRBJ2-1; no definite D call. Germline CDR1 and CDR2: LNHDA and SQIVND (reference sequence). The V gene lost 7 bases and the J gene lost 5 bases, with 18 bases spanning the gap. This CDR3 contains 15 residues. CDR3 DNA sequence: TGTGCCAGTACCTCCCTAGTGACCCATGACAATGAGCAGTTCTTC. Amino acids: CASTSLVTHDNEQFF.

Notes on this clone: The same CDR3 is also encoded by other DNA sequences in this sample. This rearrangement joins TRBV7-2 to TRBJ2-3, with D hard to call. With 4 bases removed from V and 3 bases from J, the gap between germline ends came to 2 bases. This CDR3 is 11 amino acids long. Germline loops: CDR1 SGHTA, CDR2 FQGNSA. CDR3 nucleotide sequence: TGTGCCAGCAGCTCAACAGATACGCAGTATTTT. Translated: CASSSTDTQYF.

V and J are TRBV6-5 and TRBJ1-5; 12 bases are a match to TRBD1. The J segment lost 9 bases and the V segment lost 6 bases, leaving 3 bases of the junction unmatched. CDR1 and CDR2 (germline): MNHEY, SVGAGI. The CDR3 is 13 amino acids. The CDR3: CASSRDRGRPQHF. The CDR3 DNA reads TGTGCCAGCAGCCGGGACAGGGGGCGGCCCCAGCATTTT.

J is TRBJ2-3 and V is TRBV6-5; 8 bases are a match to TRBD2. The V gene's germline CDR1 is MNHEY and CDR2 SVGAGI. This CDR3 is built from 15 residues. The ends lost 2 bases at V and 2 bases at J; junction bases unmatched: 3. The CDR3 sequence: CASSYAGGVTDTQYF. CDR3 coding DNA: TGTGCCAGCAGTTACGCCGGGGGGGTCACAGATACGCAGTATTTT.

The chain has TRBV4-1 and TRBJ1-5; TRBD1 aligns across 8 bases. The trim removed 4 bases at V and 0 bases at J, leaving 11 bases unmatched. CDR1 and CDR2 (germline): MGHRA, YSYEKL. The CDR3 is 18 amino acids. This chain's CDR3 is CASSRTLDRGDSNQPQHF. In DNA, the CDR3 is TGCGCCAGCAGCCGAACGTTAGACAGGGGTGATAGCAATCAGCCCCAGCATTTT.

This sequence joins TRBV27 and TRBJ2-1; 8 positions match TRBD1. CDR3 size: 18 residues. Germline V gives CDR1 MNHEY, CDR2 SMNVEV (reference sequence). The junction had 19 bases not matched to a gene; V was cut back by 8 bases and J by 4 bases. The CDR3 coding sequence is TGTGCCAGCGGGATGACAGGGGTCCTAGGGGGTACGTACAATGAGCAGTTCTTC. Protein product: CASGMTGVLGGTYNEQFF.

V and J are TRBV29-1 and TRBJ1-1; 8 bases match TRBD1. The CDR3 is 16 amino acids. V gave up 1 base and J gave up 2 bases; unmatched junction bases: 9. Germline V gene lookup returns CDR1 SQVTM and CDR2 ANQGSEA. This CDR3 reads CSVEATHRGTNTEAFF. CDR3 in DNA: TGCAGCGTTGAAGCCACCCACAGGGGGACAAACACTGAAGCTTTCTTT.

The chain employs TRBV11-2 and TRBJ2-3, with no clear D. Per the germline V gene, CDR1 is SGHAT and CDR2 is FQNNGV. The CDR3 totals 15 residues. The ends were cut back, 1 base at V and 7 bases at J, with 15 bases in the middle. In DNA form, the CDR3 reads TGTGCCAGCAGCTTAGGATCTTACCAAGAGAATACGCAGTATTTT. Its translation is CASSLGSYQENTQYF.

This sequence joins TRBV9 and TRBJ2-5; 9 bases are shared with TRBD1. The CDR3 is 14 residues long. Unmatched junction bases numbered 6, after V lost 6 bases and J lost 3 bases. Germline V gene sequence: CDR1 SGDLS, CDR2 YYNGEE. CDR3 DNA sequence: TGTGCCAGCACCTACGGGACAGGGAAAGAGACCCAGTACTTC. Translating it yields CASTYGTGKETQYF.

This clone was seen only a few times. The gene calls are TRBV9 and TRBJ1-1; no clear D. The CDR3 covers 13 residues. V was cut by 0 bases and J by 3 bases, with 6 bases left in between. The germline CDR1 and CDR2 sequences are SGDLS and YYNGEE. The CDR3 here is CASSVEADTEAFF. The CDR3 coding sequence is TGTGCCAGCAGCGTAGAAGCGGACACTGAAGCTTTCTTT.

V usage is TRBV6-5 and J usage is TRBJ2-5, with D hard to call. The CDR3 is 12 amino acids. Germline values: CDR1 MNHEY, CDR2 SVGAGI. The V gene lost 0 bases and the J gene lost 6 bases, with 5 bases spanning the gap. The CDR3 nucleotides read TGTGCCAGCAGTTACTCCAAGCAGACCCAGTACTTC. Translated, it gives CASSYSKQTQYF.

V and J are TRBV5-1 and TRBJ1-3; tentatively, D is TRBD1 (6 bases). V was shortened by 4 bases and J by 3 bases, with 17 bases between the two germline ends. This CDR3 has 16 amino acids. Germline V CDR1 and CDR2: SGHRS, YFSETQ. CDR3 coding DNA: TGCGCCAGCAGCCCCGCAATAACAGGGAGTGGAAACACCATATATTTT. Protein sequence: CASSPAITGSGNTIYF.

This clone was found many times. The chain recombines TRBV11-2 with TRBJ1-3; D perhaps matches TRBD1 (5 bases). The CDR3 is made up of 16 amino acids. Germline loops: CDR1 SGHAT, CDR2 FQNNGV. The V and J ends lost 5 bases and 4 bases respectively, with 18 bases between them. The CDR3 loop is CASSAGLPGRGNTIYF. In DNA form, the CDR3 reads TGTGCCAGCAGCGCGGGACTCCCGGGGAGGGGAAACACCATATATTTT.

CDR3 bases: TGTGCCAGCAGTTTGGTGGCCTCCCCGGGGACCCAGTACTTC. This encodes CASSLVASPGTQYF. The chain has TRBV28 and TRBJ2-5; unclear D gene. This CDR3 has 14 residues. The V gene's germline CDR1 is MDHEN and CDR2 SYDVKM. The V end lost 3 bases, the J end lost 7 bases, and 15 bases lay between the germline ends.

This chain uses TRBV27 with TRBJ1-5; TRBD1 matches 12 bases. The CDR3 is 15 amino acids. Germline assignment: CDR1 MNHEY and CDR2 SMNVEV (reference sequence). The junction had 8 bases not matched to a gene; V was cut back by 7 bases and J by 7 bases. The CDR3 nucleotides are TGTGCCAGCACTCACCGGGACAGGGGGCTGCAGCCCCAGCATTTT. Translation: CASTHRDRGLQPQHF.

The chain is built from TRBV5-1 and TRBJ1-1; D not resolved. V gave up 5 bases and J gave up 5 bases, with 19 bases separating them. The germline CDR1 and CDR2 sequences are SGHRS and YFSETQ. The length of the CDR3 is 15 residues. In DNA form, the CDR3 reads TGCGCCAGCAGTTTTGTAGCGGGCGGAATGACTGAAGCTTTCTTT. It is translated as CASSFVAGGMTEAFF. Variable domain in full (rest from reference TRBV5-1 and TRBJ1-1): KAGVTQTPRYLIKTRGQQVTLSCSPISGHRSVSWYQQTPGQGLQFLFEYFSETQRNKGNFPGRFSGRQFSNSRSEMNVSTLELGDSALYLCASSFVAGGMTEAFFGQGTRLTVV.

This clone appeared once. This sequence joins TRBV7-2 and TRBJ2-7; 8 nucleotides line up with TRBD2. The CDR3 runs to 14 residues. Germline V lookup: CDR1 SGHTA, CDR2 FQGNSA. V was pared by 5 bases and J by 6 bases, with 9 bases of the junction left unmatched. The CDR3 nucleotides read TGTGCCAGCAGCCCCTCGGGAGGGCGTGGCGAGCAGTACTTC. Encoded protein: CASSPSGGRGEQYF.

This chain uses TRBV29-1 with TRBJ2-1; possible D gene TRBD2, 5 bases. Germline V gene lookup returns CDR1 SQVTM and CDR2 ANQGSEA. Trimming removed 2 bases at V and 6 bases at J, with 11 bases between. The CDR3 is 13 residues long. CDR3 residues: CSVESRRGNEQFF. Written as DNA, the CDR3 is TGCAGCGTTGAATCTCGTCGGGGCAATGAGCAGTTCTTC.

The chain employs TRBV11-3 and TRBJ2-5, with TRBD1 as a possible D gene (5 bases). Trimming took 5 bases from V and 2 from J, leaving 9 bases between them. From germline, CDR1 is SGHNT and CDR2 YENEEA. The CDR3 length is 13 residues. CDR3 bases: TGTGCCAGCAGCCTGACAGCACAAGAGACCCAGTACTTC. Translated, it gives CASSLTAQETQYF.

This rearrangement joins TRBV10-3 to TRBJ1-5; 11 bases are a match to TRBD1. Per the germline V gene, CDR1 is ENHRY and CDR2 is SYGVKD. The J segment lost 6 bases and the V segment lost 4 bases, leaving 5 bases of the junction unmatched. This CDR3 has 15 amino acids. CDR3 amino acids: CAISGEGTGGQPQHF. The CDR3 DNA reads as TGTGCCATCAGTGGGGAAGGGACAGGGGGTCAGCCCCAGCATTTT.

The J gene is TRBJ2-7, the V gene TRBV29-1; 8 nucleotides match TRBD2. Looked up from germline, CDR1 is SQVTM and CDR2 is ANQGSEA. The CDR3 covers 12 residues. V was pared by 7 bases and J by 2 bases, with 4 bases of the junction left unmatched. CDR3 in amino acids: CSAGTRAYEQYF. The CDR3, as DNA: TGCAGCGCCGGGACTAGGGCCTACGAGCAGTACTTC.

The chain joins TRBV5-4 to TRBJ2-1; weak D call: TRBD2 (5 bases). The germline gives CDR1 SGHNT, CDR2 YYREEE (reference sequence). The CDR3 runs 14 residues. The V end lost 1 base, the J end lost 3 bases, and 8 bases lay between the germline ends. DNA of the CDR3: TGTGCCAGCAGCTTGCTCCGGGGCTACAATGAGCAGTTCTTC. Its translation is CASSLLRGYNEQFF.

The chain employs TRBV19 and TRBJ2-1; TRBD2 aligns across 9 bases. V lost 7 bases to trimming and J lost 9 bases; unmatched junction nucleotides: 10. The CDR3 loop spans 14 amino acids. CDR1 and CDR2 (germline): LNHDA, SQIVND (reference sequence). CDR3 DNA sequence: TGTGCCAGTAAAACGGCGGGAGGGTTCAGTGAGCAGTTCTTC. This codes for CASKTAGGFSEQFF. Full variable domain (remainder filled in from reference TRBV19 and TRBJ2-1): DGGITQSPKYLFRKEGQNVTLSCEQNLNHDAMYWYRQDPGQGLRLIYYSQIVNDFQKGDIAEGYSVSREKKESFPLTVTSAQKNPTAFYLCASKTAGGFSEQFFGPGTRLTVL.

CDR3 DNA: TGTGCCAGCAGGCCTGCCGGGACAGGGTCGGACGAGCAGTACTTC. It yields the protein CASRPAGTGSDEQYF. The chain employs TRBV11-2 and TRBJ2-7; the match to TRBD1 covers 9 bases. CDR3 length equals 15 residues. The V and J ends lost 6 bases and 5 bases, in that order; junction bases with no gene match: 11. The germline V gene has CDR1 SGHAT and CDR2 FQNNGV.

The chain employs TRBV28 and TRBJ2-7, with TRBD2 matching 7 bases. Looked up from germline, CDR1 is MDHEN and CDR2 is SYDVKM. Trimming at V came to 6 bases and at J to 2 bases, leaving 10 bases not matched to a gene. This CDR3 contains 15 residues. The CDR3 protein is CASSPALAAPYEQYF. In nucleotides, the CDR3 is TGTGCCAGCAGCCCTGCCCTAGCGGCCCCCTACGAGCAGTACTTC.

The sample holds a few counts of this clone. The J gene is TRBJ2-7, the V gene TRBV7-9, with D maybe TRBD2 (5 bases). This CDR3 contains 14 residues. Germline loops: CDR1 SEHNR, CDR2 FQNEAQ (reference sequence). Between the trimmed V and J ends, which lost 5 bases and 9 bases, there was a span of 20 bases. The CDR3 DNA is TGTGCCAGCAGCCCTCCCTACTCCTACGAGGGGCAGTACTTC. Translated, it gives CASSPPYSYEGQYF.

The rearrangement uses TRBV19 and TRBJ2-7; TRBD1 agrees at 9 bases. There are 15 residues in the CDR3. In germline, CDR1 is LNHDA, CDR2 SQIVND (reference sequence). V lost 3 bases, J lost 2 bases, and 5 bases stayed unmatched. The CDR3, as DNA: TGTGCCAGTAGTATCCCGGGACAGGGAGCCTACGAGCAGTACTTC. Its translation: CASSIPGQGAYEQYF.

V and J are TRBV7-2 and TRBJ1-2; D gene ambiguous. The CDR3 is made up of 15 amino acids. The V end was cut by 1 base, the J end by 4 bases, with 13 bases between. Germline-derived CDR1 and CDR2 are SGHTA and FQGNSA. The CDR3 DNA reads TGTGCCAGCAGCTTAGACCCTACTTCGAGCTATGGCTACACCTTC. Its translation is CASSLDPTSSYGYTF.

V gene TRBV2 combines with J gene TRBJ2-1, with TRBD1 as a possible D gene (5 bases). Germline V gives CDR1 SNHLY, CDR2 FYNNEI. The CDR3 runs 16 residues. With 6 bases removed from V and 3 bases from J, the gap between germline ends came to 18 bases. CDR3 residues: CASRVSDSASYNEQFF. The CDR3 region has the DNA TGTGCCAGCAGGGTCTCTGACAGCGCGAGCTACAATGAGCAGTTCTTC.

The genes are TRBV9 and TRBJ1-1, with D maybe TRBD1 (6 bases). The germline CDR1 and CDR2 sequences are SGDLS and YYNGEE. The CDR3 is 14 residues long. The V gene lost 3 bases and the J gene lost 1 base, with 10 bases spanning the gap. The CDR3 here is CASSGGGRNTEAFF. In DNA form, the CDR3 reads TGTGCCAGCAGCGGGGGGGGGCGGAACACTGAAGCTTTCTTT.

The J gene is TRBJ1-5, the V gene TRBV15; D possibly corresponds to TRBD1 (6 bases). The CDR3 consists of 15 residues. Germline CDR1 LNHNV, CDR2 YYDKDF (reference sequence). With 5 bases removed from V and 1 base from J, the gap between germline ends came to 12 bases. The CDR3 DNA reads as TGTGCCACCAGCGTTACAGGGTCGAGCAATCAGCCCCAGCATTTT. This translates into CATSVTGSSNQPQHF.